These 11 T cell receptor beta chains came from one sample sequenced in a study of blood T cell repertoires in COVID-19. Assay: immunoSEQ multiplex PCR; the TCRdb copy retains only in-frame clones and omits some. The repertoire holds roughly 250,000 clones, with roughly nine tenths as singletons. Sample: peripheral blood. The receptors shown here come from a woman in her 30s with COVID-19, enrolled during active disease.

The chain links TRBV2 to TRBJ2-1; possible D gene TRBD1, 7 bases. The CDR3 runs to 15 residues. The germline CDR1 and CDR2 sequences are SNHLY and FYNNEI. With 5 bases removed from V and 6 bases from J, the gap between germline ends came to 17 bases. CDR3 protein: CASSSQGGSSNEQFF. The CDR3 DNA sequence: TGTGCCAGCAGTTCCCAGGGGGGTAGTAGCAATGAGCAGTTCTTC.

The chain links TRBV5-5 to TRBJ2-7, with no clear D. Trimming cost V 1 base and J 3 bases, with 8 bases left between them. CDR1 and CDR2 (germline): SGHKS, YYEKEE (reference sequence). The CDR3 totals 13 residues. CDR3 amino acids: CASSLFYYYEQYF. Here the CDR3 DNA reads TGTGCCAGCAGCTTGTTCTACTACTACGAGCAGTACTTC.

This clone was counted once. The rearrangement joins TRBV4-1 to TRBJ1-2; 11 nucleotides align to TRBD1. CDR3 length: 15 amino acids. The V segment lost 3 bases and the J segment 7 bases; nucleotides outside the gene matches: 7. CDR1 is MGHRA and CDR2 is YSYEKL in the germline V gene. The CDR3 sequence is CASSQVGQGVGGYTF. DNA of the CDR3: TGCGCCAGCAGCCAGGTGGGACAGGGGGTCGGTGGCTACACCTTC.

The chain employs TRBV7-2 and TRBJ2-7; possibly TRBD1 for D (6 bases). V lost 3 bases to trimming and J lost 3 bases, with 12 bases between them. The CDR3 runs to 14 residues. CDR1 is SGHTA and CDR2 is FQGNSA in the germline V gene. The CDR3 loop reads CASSLWTDDYEQYF. In DNA, the CDR3 is TGTGCCAGCAGCTTGTGGACAGATGACTACGAGCAGTACTTC.

The CDR3 loop is CASSRQTNQPQHF. In DNA, the CDR3 is TGTGCCAGCAGTCGACAGACAAATCAGCCCCAGCATTTT. The chain couples TRBV12-3 or TRBV12-4 to TRBJ1-5; the D gene is possibly TRBD1 (5 bases). The CDR3 is 13 amino acids. Deletions cut 5 bases from V and 4 bases from J, with 9 bases between.

V gene TRBV5-6 combines with J gene TRBJ1-6; TRBD1 matches at 9 bases. Germline CDR1 reads SGHDT; CDR2 reads YYEEEE. With V trimmed by 5 bases and J by 7 bases, 7 bases remained unmatched. The CDR3 contains 15 residues. As DNA, the CDR3 is TGTGCCAGCAGATACAGGGGGCCAGAGAATTCACCCCTCCACTTT. The encoded protein is CASRYRGPENSPLHF.

This clone was recorded a few times. The chain combines TRBV2 with TRBJ2-2, with TRBD1 as a possible D gene (5 bases). Trimming shortened V by 2 bases and J by 3 bases, and 10 bases separated the two germline ends. Germline V lookup: CDR1 SNHLY, CDR2 FYNNEI. The CDR3 extends over 15 amino acids. The CDR3 loop reads CASSEPRADTGELFF. CDR3 DNA: TGTGCCAGCAGTGAACCCAGGGCGGACACCGGGGAGCTGTTTTTT.

The chain joins TRBV28 to TRBJ2-7; the D gene is possibly TRBD1 (6 bases). Trimming took 7 bases from V and 2 from J, leaving 12 bases between them. The CDR3 sequence is 13 residues long. The germline gives CDR1 MDHEN, CDR2 SYDVKM. CDR3 bases: TGTGCCAGCATGGACAGCGGTACCTACGAGCAGTACTTC. This gives the protein CASMDSGTYEQYF.

The chain has TRBV5-1 and TRBJ2-1; 13 nucleotides align to TRBD2. In germline, CDR1 is SGHRS, CDR2 YFSETQ. This CDR3 has 15 amino acids. J lost 10 bases, V lost 4 bases, and 8 bases had no gene match. This CDR3 reads CASSRRTSGGWEQFF. The CDR3 DNA is TGCGCCAGCAGCCGTCGGACTAGCGGGGGTTGGGAGCAGTTCTTC.

The chain carries TRBV6-5 and TRBJ1-4; the D gene is possibly TRBD1 (5 bases). The length of the CDR3 is 16 residues. The germline V gene encodes CDR1 MNHEY and CDR2 SVGAGI. The V end lost 2 bases, the J end lost 3 bases, and 13 bases lay between the germline ends. This CDR3 is CASSYLGQGSNEKLFF. The CDR3 nucleotides read TGTGCCAGCAGTTACCTTGGGCAGGGATCTAATGAAAAACTGTTTTTT.

This chain uses TRBV6-5 with TRBJ1-2; a possible D gene is TRBD1 (5 bases). The CDR3 has 13 residues. V gave up 7 bases and J gave up 4 bases, with 13 bases separating them. Germline CDR1 MNHEY, CDR2 SVGAGI. Here the CDR3 DNA reads TGTGCCAGCAAACAGGCTGGCCCCTATGGCTACACCTTC. Its translation is CASKQAGPYGYTF.